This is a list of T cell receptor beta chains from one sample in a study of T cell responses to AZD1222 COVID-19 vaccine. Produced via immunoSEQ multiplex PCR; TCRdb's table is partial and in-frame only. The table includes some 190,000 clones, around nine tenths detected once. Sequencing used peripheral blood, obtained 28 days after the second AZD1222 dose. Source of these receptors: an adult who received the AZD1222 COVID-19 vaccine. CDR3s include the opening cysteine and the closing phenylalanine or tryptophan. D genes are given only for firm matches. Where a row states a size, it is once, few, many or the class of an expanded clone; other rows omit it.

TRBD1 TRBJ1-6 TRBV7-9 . CASSTPGQGLGSPLHF TGTGCCAGCAGCACCCCTGGACAGGGATTAGGTTCACCCCTCCACTTT
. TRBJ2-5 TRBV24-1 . CATSDTRDASETQYF TGTGCCACCAGTGACACCAGGGATGCCTCAGAGACCCAGTACTTC
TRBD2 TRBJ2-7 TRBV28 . CASSPGLAGGIYEQYF TGTGCCAGCAGTCCCGGACTAGCGGGAGGGATCTACGAGCAGTACTTC
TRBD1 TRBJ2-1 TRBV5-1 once CASSLGPGQGSYNEQFF TGCGCCAGCAGCTTGGGTCCGGGACAGGGTTCCTACAATGAGCAGTTCTTC
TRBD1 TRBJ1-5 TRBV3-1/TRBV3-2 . CASSQADLTGANQPQHF TGTGCCAGCAGCCAGGCCGACTTGACAGGGGCAAATCAGCCCCAGCATTTT
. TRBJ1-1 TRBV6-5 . CASSFGFEAFF TGTGCCAGCAGTTTCGGGTTTGAAGCTTTCTTT
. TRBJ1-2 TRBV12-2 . CASRSRTGLDYGYTF TGTGCAAGTCGCTCCCGGACAGGGTTGGACTATGGCTACACCTTC
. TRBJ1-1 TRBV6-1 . CASSEIRDTEAFF TGTGCCAGCAGTGAAATACGGGACACTGAAGCTTTCTTT
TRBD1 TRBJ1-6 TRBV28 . CATPGQNNSPLHF TGTGCCACCCCGGGACAGAATAATTCACCCCTCCACTTT
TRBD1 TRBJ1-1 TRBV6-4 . CASRPPGQGNTEAFF TGTGCCAGCCGCCCTCCGGGACAGGGGAACACTGAAGCTTTCTTT
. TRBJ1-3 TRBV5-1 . CASSLEGSSAFSGNTIYF TGCGCCAGCAGCTTGGAGGGGTCCTCGGCCTTCTCTGGAAACACCATATATTTT
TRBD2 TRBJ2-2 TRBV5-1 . CASSLAVAGTGELFF TGCGCCAGCAGCTTGGCGGTAGCGGGCACCGGGGAGCTGTTTTTT
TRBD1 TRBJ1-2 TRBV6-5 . CASRLQGGYGYTF TGTGCCAGCAGGTTACAGGGGGGATATGGCTACACCTTC
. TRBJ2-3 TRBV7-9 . CASSNQGTDTQYF TGTGCCAGCAGCAACCAGGGGACAGATACGCAGTATTTT
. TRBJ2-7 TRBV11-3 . CASSDGQTSAYEQYF TGTGCCAGCAGTGATGGACAGACCTCAGCCTACGAGCAGTACTTC
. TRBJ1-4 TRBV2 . CASILQVREKLFF TGTGCCAGCATCCTTCAGGTCCGAGAAAAACTGTTTTTT
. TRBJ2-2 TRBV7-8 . CASSPKGVKLFF TGTGCCAGCAGCCCAAAGGGGGTGAAGCTGTTTTTT
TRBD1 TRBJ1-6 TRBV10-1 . CATTATAVTGDNSPLHF TGCGCCACCACGGCCACTGCGGTAACAGGGGACAATTCACCCCTCCACTTT
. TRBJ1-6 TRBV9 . CASSLREETRHSPLHF TGTGCCAGCAGTCTGCGGGAGGAGACAAGACATTCACCCCTCCACTTT
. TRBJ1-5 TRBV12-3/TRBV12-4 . CASSLTGHQPQHF TGTGCCAGCAGCCTGACAGGTCACCAGCCCCAGCATTTT
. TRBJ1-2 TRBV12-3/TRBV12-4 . CASSLAGVRGYTF TGTGCCAGCAGTTTAGCAGGGGTCCGCGGCTACACCTTC
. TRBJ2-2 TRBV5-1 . CASSARGPTGELFF TGCGCCAGCAGCGCACGAGGACCTACCGGGGAGCTGTTTTTT
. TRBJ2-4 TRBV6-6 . CASSPNLEVPKNIQYF TGTGCCAGCAGCCCCAATTTGGAGGTTCCGAAAAACATTCAGTACTTC
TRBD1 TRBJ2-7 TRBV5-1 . CASSQRQGVYEQYF TGCGCCAGCAGCCAACGACAGGGGGTCTACGAGCAGTACTTC
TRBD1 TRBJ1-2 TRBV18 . CASSPDRVRYGYTF TGTGCCAGCTCGCCGGACAGGGTTCGGTATGGCTACACCTTC
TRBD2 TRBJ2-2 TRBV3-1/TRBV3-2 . CASSQPTSGPNTGELFF TGTGCCAGCAGCCAACCCACTAGCGGCCCGAACACCGGGGAGCTGTTTTTT
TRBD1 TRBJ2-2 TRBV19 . CASSAGTGVTGELFF TGTGCCAGTAGCGCCGGGACAGGGGTCACCGGGGAGCTGTTTTTT
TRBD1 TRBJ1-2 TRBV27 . CASSPDYRTGGDYTF TGTGCCAGCAGTCCAGACTACCGGACAGGGGGCGACTACACCTTC
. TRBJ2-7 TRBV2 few CASSERAYEQYF TGTGCCAGCAGTGAGCGGGCCTACGAGCAGTACTTC
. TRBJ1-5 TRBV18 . CASSPIGLMGGNQPQHF TGTGCCAGCTCACCAATTGGCCTTATGGGGGGCAATCAGCCCCAGCATTTT
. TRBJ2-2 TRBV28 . CASRHTGELFF TGTGCCAGCAGACACACCGGGGAGCTGTTTTTT
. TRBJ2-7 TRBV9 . CASSVNDEQYF TGTGCCAGCAGCGTAAACGACGAGCAGTACTTC
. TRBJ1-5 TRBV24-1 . CATSDVDRRYSNQPQHF TGTGCCACCAGTGACGTAGACAGGAGATATAGCAATCAGCCCCAGCATTTT
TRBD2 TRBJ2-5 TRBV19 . CASSPSGGPGTQYF TGTGCCAGTAGCCCCAGCGGGGGGCCAGGGACCCAGTACTTC
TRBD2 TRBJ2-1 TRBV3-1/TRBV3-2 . CASSQLRLAGANEQFF TGTGCCAGCAGCCAATTGAGACTAGCGGGAGCGAATGAGCAGTTCTTC
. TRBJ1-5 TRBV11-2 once CASSSAAGTYGTHQPQHF TGTGCCAGCAGCTCCGCCGCCGGGACATACGGGACCCATCAGCCCCAGCATTTT
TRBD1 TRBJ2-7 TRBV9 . CASSEEGTGIHEQYF TGTGCCAGCAGCGAGGAGGGGACAGGGATCCACGAGCAGTACTTC
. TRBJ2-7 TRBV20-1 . CSASPDYSYEQYF TGCAGTGCTAGTCCCGACTATTCCTACGAGCAGTACTTC
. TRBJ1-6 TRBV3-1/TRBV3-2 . CASSLISGNSPLHF TGTGCCAGCAGCCTCATCTCCGGGAATTCACCCCTCCACTTT
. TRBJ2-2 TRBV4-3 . CASSQEGTSGELFF TGCGCCAGCAGCCAAGAGGGGACCTCCGGGGAGCTGTTTTTT
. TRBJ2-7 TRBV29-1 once CSVVRGGEQYF TGCAGCGTTGTTAGGGGTGGCGAGCAGTACTTC